Listed here are 25 T cell receptor beta chains from one sample, sequenced in a study of blood T cell repertoires in COVID-19. The repertoire was sequenced with immunoSEQ multiplex PCR; TCRdb's copy has only in-frame clones and lacks some. The sample consists of over 250,000 clones, approximately 80% of them appearing once. Input material: PBMCs or T cells enriched from blood (not recorded which). These receptors came from a man aged 35 to 55 who had been exposed to COVID-19.

The gene calls are TRBV19 and TRBJ2-5; D gene unclear. The germline V gene encodes CDR1 LNHDA and CDR2 SQIVND (reference sequence). The germline V and J ends were trimmed by 4 bases and 5 bases, with 5 bases remaining between them. CDR3 length: 11 residues. In nucleotides, the CDR3 is TGTGCCAGTAGTAGGCTGGAGACCCAGTACTTC. This translates into CASSRLETQYF.

This clone appeared a single time. The J gene is TRBJ2-1, the V gene TRBV30, with D possibly matching TRBD1 (6 bases). Trimming took 7 bases from V and 7 from J, leaving 14 bases between them. The CDR3 contains 12 residues. Germline CDR1 is GTSNPN and CDR2 is SVGIG (reference sequence). The CDR3 DNA follows: TGTGCCTTGGGTAGGGGGTCAAATGAGCAGTTCTTC. It codes for CALGRGSNEQFF.

V is TRBV7-6 and J is TRBJ1-5; D uncertain. V lost 1 base and J 9 bases, leaving 22 bases between the germline ends. The CDR3 runs to 17 residues. Germline loops: CDR1 SGHVS, CDR2 FNYEAQ. The CDR3 nucleotides are TGTGCCAGCAGCTTAGGAGAAGACATTGGACTTTTTCGGCCCCAGCATTTT. Translating gives CASSLGEDIGLFRPQHF.

V usage is TRBV6-5 and J usage is TRBJ1-1; no reliable D call. Trimming shortened V by 6 bases and J by 5 bases, and 13 bases separated the two germline ends. Germline CDR1 MNHEY, CDR2 SVGAGI. The CDR3 length is 13 residues. The CDR3 sequence is CASSQAGGTEAFF. CDR3 nucleotides: TGTGCCAGCAGCCAAGCGGGTGGGACTGAAGCTTTCTTT.

The chain combines TRBV18 with TRBJ2-1; possible D gene TRBD1, 5 bases. Deletions cut 0 bases from V and 3 bases from J, with 9 bases between. The length of the CDR3 is 15 residues. The germline CDR1 and CDR2 sequences are KGHSH and LQKENI. CDR3 sequence (DNA): TGTGCCAGCTCACCACCGGATCAGGGCTACAATGAGCAGTTCTTC. Protein: CASSPPDQGYNEQFF.

The genes are TRBV6-6 and TRBJ1-1; the D gene is possibly TRBD1 (5 bases). The V gene's germline CDR1 is MNHNY and CDR2 SVGAGI (reference sequence). The CDR3 runs to 13 residues. With 10 bases removed from V and 4 bases from J, the gap between germline ends came to 16 bases. The CDR3 sequence is CATGAGIGTEAFF. In nucleotides, the CDR3 is TGTGCCACCGGGGCGGGAATCGGCACTGAAGCTTTCTTT.

The chain is built from TRBV19 and TRBJ1-1, with unresolved D. The germline gives CDR1 LNHDA, CDR2 SQIVND (reference sequence). The CDR3 extends over 13 amino acids. V was trimmed by 10 bases and J by 3 bases, leaving 15 bases between them. CDR3 nucleotides: TGTGCCACCGGCGGCGGTTGGTACACTGAAGCTTTCTTT. Protein sequence: CATGGGWYTEAFF.

This clone was counted between two and nine times. The chain joins TRBV5-1 to TRBJ1-3; 11 bases are a match to TRBD1. V was pared by 0 bases and J by 4 bases, with 6 bases of the junction left unmatched. Germline values: CDR1 SGHRS, CDR2 YFSETQ. The CDR3 extends over 17 amino acids. CDR3 DNA sequence: TGCGCCAGCAGCTTGGCCCCGGGACAGGGGGGAGGAAACACCATATATTTT. This gives the protein CASSLAPGQGGGNTIYF.

J is TRBJ2-7 and V is TRBV11-3; 8 bases are shared with TRBD1. This CDR3 has 18 amino acids. Germline loops: CDR1 SGHNT, CDR2 YENEEA. J lost 4 bases, V lost 2 bases, and 16 bases had no gene match. The CDR3: CASSLPNSVDRDPYEQYF. The CDR3, as DNA: TGTGCCAGCAGCTTACCCAATTCGGTGGACAGGGATCCATACGAGCAGTACTTC.

The rearrangement links TRBV29-1 to TRBJ1-2, with D unresolved. The CDR3 has 16 residues. Per germline, CDR1 SQVTM and CDR2 ANQGSEA. Deletions cut 6 bases from V and 2 bases from J, with 22 bases between. The DNA of the CDR3 is TGCAGCGTGATATTCCGGGATGGAAGTTGGAACTATGGCTACACCTTC. This translates into CSVIFRDGSWNYGYTF.

The chain is built from TRBV5-1 and TRBJ2-7; no reliable D call. The V gene's germline CDR1 is SGHRS and CDR2 YFSETQ. The CDR3 has 14 residues. V lost 5 bases and J 2 bases, leaving 14 bases between the germline ends. CDR3: CASRMEPTTYEQYF. CDR3 nucleotides: TGCGCCAGCAGAATGGAGCCTACGACCTACGAGCAGTACTTC.

The chain carries TRBV3-1 (or the pseudogene TRBV3-2) and TRBJ2-1, with 11 bases matching TRBD2. With 7 bases clipped from V and 4 bases from J, the junction kept 0 bases outside the gene matches. The germline CDR1 and CDR2 sequences are LGHDT and YNNKEL (reference sequence). The CDR3 contains 13 residues. CDR3 DNA: TGTGCCAGCACTAGCGGGAGGTACAATGAGCAGTTCTTC. Its protein is CASTSGRYNEQFF.

The chain combines TRBV24-1 with TRBJ1-1; TRBD1 matches 7 bases. Trimming took 8 bases from V and 11 from J; bases not matched to a gene: 10. This CDR3 spans 12 amino acids. Per the germline V gene, CDR1 is KGHDR and CDR2 is SFDVKD. The CDR3 is CATTTETGNAFF. The CDR3 DNA follows: TGTGCCACCACCACCGAGACAGGGAACGCTTTCTTT.

This clone has just one count. J is TRBJ1-5 and V is TRBV4-2, with D possibly TRBD1 on 6 matching bases. This CDR3 comprises 16 residues. The V end lost 1 base, the J end lost 6 bases, and 16 bases lay between the germline ends. Germline V gives CDR1 LGHNA, CDR2 YNFKEQ. The CDR3 DNA follows: TGTGCCAGCAGCCAAGCCTCAGGGGTAGGGCGTCAGCCCCAGCATTTT. Translation gives CASSQASGVGRQPQHF.

The chain links TRBV6-2 or TRBV6-3 to TRBJ1-2; tentative D call: TRBD1 (6 bases). The V end lost 2 bases, the J end lost 4 bases, and 17 bases lay between the germline ends. CDR1 and CDR2 (germline): MNHEY, SVGEGT. This CDR3 has 16 amino acids. The CDR3 reads CASSYRTIGGLYGYTF. DNA of the CDR3: TGTGCCAGCAGTTACCGGACCATAGGGGGTCTCTATGGCTACACCTTC.

This chain joins TRBV18 and TRBJ1-3; D not resolved. CDR1 KGHSH and CDR2 LQKENI come from the germline V gene. This CDR3 has 14 amino acids. Trimming removed 3 bases at V and 2 bases at J, with 8 bases between. Written as DNA, the CDR3 is TGTGCCAGCTCACCGGGGAGTCCTGGAAACACCATATATTTT. Translation gives CASSPGSPGNTIYF.

The chain links TRBV12-3 or TRBV12-4 to TRBJ2-1, with TRBD2 identical over 8 bases. The CDR3 contains 12 residues. Losses at the gene ends were 3 bases for V and 9 bases for J; bases not matched to a gene: 1. The CDR3 DNA is TGTGCCAGCAGTTTCGGGGGGGGTGAGCAGTTCTTC. It encodes CASSFGGGEQFF.

The V gene is TRBV11-3, the J gene TRBJ2-7, with 7 bases identical to TRBD2. Germline loops: CDR1 SGHNT, CDR2 YENEEA. CDR3 length: 13 residues. The J segment lost 6 bases and the V segment lost 4 bases, leaving 6 bases of the junction unmatched. Written as DNA, the CDR3 is TGTGCCAGCAGCTGGGGAGCGGGAAGCGAGCAGTACTTC. Translated: CASSWGAGSEQYF.

Note on this clone: One end of the junction is discordant with germline, which a read error may explain. The chain recombines TRBV7-7 with TRBJ1-3; perhaps TRBD1 as D (5 bases). CDR1 and CDR2 from the germline V gene are SSHAT and FNYEAQ (reference sequence). The CDR3 is 16 residues long. CDR3 loop: CASSQGGPNSGNTIYF. The CDR3 nucleotides are TGTGCTAGCAGCCAGGGAGGCCCAAACTCTGGAAACACCATATATTTT. Combining the CDR3 with reference TRBV7-7 and TRBJ1-3 gives the whole variable domain GAGVSQSPRYKVTKRGQDVTLRCDPISSHATLYWYQQALGQGPEFLTYFNYEAQPDKSGLPSDRFSAERPEGSISTLTIQRTEQRDSAMYRCASSQGGPNSGNTIYFGEGSWLTVV.

Comments on this clone: Other DNA sequences from this sample encode an identical CDR3 as well. V is TRBV5-1 and J is TRBJ2-2, with D possibly being TRBD1 (6 bases). V was cut by 2 bases and J by 3 bases, with 8 bases left in between. Germline loops: CDR1 SGHRS, CDR2 YFSETQ. The length of the CDR3 is 14 residues. CDR3 bases: TGCGCCAGCAGCTTAGCAGGGGACACCGGGGAGCTGTTTTTT. Translated, it gives CASSLAGDTGELFF.

This clone was seen a handful of times. The chain has TRBV25-1 and TRBJ1-5; maybe TRBD1 (5 bases). V lost 3 bases and J 7 bases, leaving 13 bases between the germline ends. The CDR3 length is 14 residues. CDR1 is MGHDK and CDR2 is SYGVNS in the germline V gene. CDR3 nucleotide sequence: TGTGCCAGCAGTGATGGGGCAGGGAGGCAGCCCCAGCATTTT. Translated: CASSDGAGRQPQHF.

The chain carries TRBV9 and TRBJ1-1; 7 nucleotides match TRBD1. CDR3 length: 15 residues. The V segment lost 3 bases and the J segment 3 bases; nucleotides outside the gene matches: 8. Germline loops: CDR1 SGDLS, CDR2 YYNGEE. CDR3 sequence reads: CASSAQQGSYTEAFF. In DNA, the CDR3 is TGTGCCAGCAGCGCCCAACAGGGGTCGTACACTGAAGCTTTCTTT. Full variable domain (remainder filled in from reference TRBV9 and TRBJ1-1): DSGVTQTPKHLITATGQRVTLRCSPRSGDLSVYWYQQSLDQGLQFLIQYYNGEERAKGNILERFSAQQFPDLHSELNLSSLELGDSALYFCASSAQQGSYTEAFFGQGTRLTVV.

CDR3 residues: CASSPRQVPTEQYF. CDR3 bases: TGTGCCAGCAGCCCCCGACAGGTTCCAACCGAGCAGTACTTC. The chain has TRBV11-2 and TRBJ2-7; weak D call: TRBD1 (6 bases). The CDR3 is 14 residues long. V lost 5 bases and J lost 6, with 17 bases in between. The germline gives CDR1 SGHAT, CDR2 FQNNGV.

The chain uses TRBV5-1 and TRBJ1-2, with a possible D match to TRBD1 (5 bases). The ends were cut back, 4 bases at V and 6 bases at J, with 10 bases in the middle. CDR1 and CDR2 (germline): SGHRS, YFSETQ. CDR3 length: 12 amino acids. The CDR3 nucleotides are TGCGCCAGCAGCAACCTCAGGGATGGCTACACCTTC. This sequence encodes CASSNLRDGYTF.

This chain uses TRBV6-5 with TRBJ2-7, with 10 positions matching TRBD1. There are 14 residues in the CDR3. Germline trimming cut 6 bases from V and 2 bases from J; bases unmatched to any gene: 4. Germline values: CDR1 MNHEY, CDR2 SVGAGI. In DNA, the CDR3 is TGTGCCAGCAGGGGGGACAGGGGACCCTACGAGCAGTACTTC. Translating gives CASRGDRGPYEQYF.